The rows below give T cell receptor beta chains drawn from one sample of a study of T cell repertoires in cytomegalovirus infection. TCRdb re-called the reads through MiXCR, storing one row per CDR3 protein. The table records 100,000 to 150,000 distinct CDR3 sequences, roughly 8.2% of them present only once. Material: PBMCs. These TCRs come from a human donor in good health (CMV status not recorded). Some clones in this sample may be carry-over from other donors' samples. Each CDR3 is given with its conserved first and last residue. A D gene is named only where the DNA matches it firmly. Rows give clone size only sometimes, using once, few, many, or a class for an expanded clone.

>many|TRBV20-1|TRBJ1-5|.
TGCAGTGCTAGAGAGGAGTCGGGGGCGAGCAATCAGCCCCAGCATTTT
CSAREESGASNQPQHF
>many|TRBV20-1|TRBJ2-4|TRBD1
TGCAGTGCTAGATTCTGGGGACAGAGTATAGCCAAAAACATTCAGTACTTC
CSARFWGQSIAKNIQYF
>.|TRBV6-5|TRBJ1-1|.
TGTGCCAGCAGTTTAGGATGGGGGGACACTGAAGCTTTCTTT
CASSLGWGDTEAFF
>many|TRBV7-3|TRBJ2-1|TRBD1
TGTGCCAGCAGCCCGGACAGGAACAATTACAATGAGCAGTTCTTC
CASSPDRNNYNEQFF
>many|TRBV2|TRBJ2-7|.
TGTGCCAGGGGAGCCAGCTCTCTCGAGCAGTACTTC
CARGASSLEQYF
>many|TRBV7-9|TRBJ2-7|.
TGTGCCAGCAGCTTGTCAGGGGCGAGCTCCTACGAGCAGTACTTC
CASSLSGASSYEQYF
>many|TRBV28|TRBJ1-6|.
TGTGCCAGCAGTCCTGCTCAGGGGAAGGGAAATTCACCCCTCCACTTT
CASSPAQGKGNSPLHF
>many|TRBV20-1|TRBJ2-1|.
TGCAGTGCTAGTGGGACCACCGGGGGCAATGAGCAGTTCTTC
CSASGTTGGNEQFF
>many|TRBV7-8|TRBJ2-7|.
TGTGCCAGCAGCTCCGACAGGAAGAGCTCCTACGAGCAGTACTTC
CASSSDRKSSYEQYF
>few|TRBV10-3|TRBJ2-3|.
TGTGCCATCAGTGAAGGGGCCATCGATACGCAGTATTTT
CAISEGAIDTQYF
>many|TRBV10-3|TRBJ1-1|TRBD1
TGTGCCATCAGTGAAAAACAGGGGACCACTGAAGCTTTCTTT
CAISEKQGTTEAFF
>few|TRBV28|TRBJ2-7|.
TGTGCCAGCAGTTTACGGGGCTCCGAGCAGTACTTC
CASSLRGSEQYF
>.|TRBV2|TRBJ1-1|TRBD1
TGTGCCACCACGACAGGGGGAACAGACACTGAAGCTTTCTTT
CATTTGGTDTEAFF
>many|TRBV7-8|TRBJ2-3|TRBD2
TGTGCCAGCAGCACAAGGGGGCTAGCGGGGAACACAGATACGCAGTATTTT
CASSTRGLAGNTDTQYF
>many|TRBV29-1|TRBJ1-2|.
TGCAGCGTTCCACAGGGTTCAGAGAGGGGCTACACCTTC
CSVPQGSERGYTF
>many|TRBV14|TRBJ2-3|TRBD1
TGTGCCAGCAGTGACAGGGCCGCAGATACGCAGTATTTT
CASSDRAADTQYF
>few|TRBV28|TRBJ1-6|.
TGTGCCAGCAGTTCCCCCGTCAGGAGCTCCTATAATTCACCCCTCCACTTT
CASSSPVRSSYNSPLHF
>many|TRBV20-1|TRBJ2-6|.
TGCAGTGCATATCAGGGCTCTGGGGCCAACGTCCTGACTTTC
CSAYQGSGANVLTF
>many|TRBV7-3|TRBJ1-1|.
TGTGCCAGCAGCTTAAACGATCAGGCGGCGATCGACAACACTGAAGCTTTCTTT
CASSLNDQAAIDNTEAFF
>.|TRBV18|TRBJ2-2|.
TGTGCCAGCTCACCCCACGGCACCGGGGAGCTGTTTTTT
CASSPHGTGELFF
>many|TRBV2|TRBJ1-1|.
TGTGCCAGCAGTGTTCGAGGCAAGAACACTGAAGCTTTCTTT
CASSVRGKNTEAFF
>.|TRBV12-3/TRBV12-4|TRBJ2-2|TRBD2
TGTGCCAGCAGGGTAGCGGGGACGAACACCGGGGAGCTGTTTTTT
CASRVAGTNTGELFF
>many|TRBV19|TRBJ2-1|TRBD1
TGTGCCAGTAGTAGACAGGGCAATGAGCAGTTCTTC
CASSRQGNEQFF
>medium-sized|TRBV7-2|TRBJ1-1|TRBD1
TGTGCCAGCAGCTTCCCGGACAGGGGTGAAGCTTTCTTT
CASSFPDRGEAFF
>many|TRBV28|TRBJ2-1|TRBD2
TGTGCCAGCAGCGGGACTAGCGGGGTGTACAATGAGCAGTTCTTC
CASSGTSGVYNEQFF
>many|TRBV5-5|TRBJ1-6|TRBD1
TGTGCCAGCAGCTTTGAGGGACAGGGGGATTCACCCCTCCACTTT
CASSFEGQGDSPLHF
>many|TRBV7-8|TRBJ2-5|TRBD2
TGTGCCAGCAGCTTAGATCTAGCGGGGGGAGTCGGGGAGACCCAGTACTTC
CASSLDLAGGVGETQYF
>few|TRBV3-1|TRBJ1-4|.
TGTGCCAGCAGCCGTGACCCCGCAACTAATGAAAAACTGTTTTTT
CASSRDPATNEKLFF
>few|TRBV2|TRBJ2-3|.
TGTGCCAGCAGACGGGACTTGTACACAGATACGCAGTATTTT
CASRRDLYTDTQYF
>many|TRBV10-3|TRBJ1-1|.
TGTGCCATCAGTGAGTCGACTAGGCATAACACTGAAGCTTTCTTT
CAISESTRHNTEAFF
>.|TRBV27|TRBJ2-2|.
TGTGCCAGCAGTTACGGCGCCTATAACACCGGGGAGCTGCTTTTT
CASSYGAYNTGELLF
>many|TRBV7-2|TRBJ2-2|TRBD2
TGTGCCAGCAGCTTAGGTAGCGGGTTAACCGGGGAGCTGTTTTTT
CASSLGSGLTGELFF
>many|TRBV5-4|TRBJ2-5|TRBD2
TGTGCCAGCAGCTTGGTCCCTAGCGGGGGAGAGACCCAGTACTTC
CASSLVPSGGETQYF
>.|TRBV10-3|TRBJ2-4|TRBD1
TGTGCCACCGGGGACAGTGTGGCCAAAAACATTCAGTACTTC
CATGDSVAKNIQYF
>many|TRBV5-1|TRBJ1-1|TRBD1
TGCGCCAGCAGCTTGGAAGGACAGGGACTTACTGAAGCTTTCTTT
CASSLEGQGLTEAFF
>many|TRBV7-9|TRBJ1-1|.
TGTGCCAGCAGCCACAACAGGGCCTCAAACACTGAAGCTTTCTTT
CASSHNRASNTEAFF
>many|TRBV4-1|TRBJ2-3|TRBD1
TGCGCCAGCAGCACCCGACAGGGTGACCTTGGAGATACGCAGTATTTT
CASSTRQGDLGDTQYF
>many|TRBV20-1|TRBJ2-7|TRBD1
TGCAGTGCTCGGACAGGGAGCTACGAGCAGTACTTC
CSARTGSYEQYF
>many|TRBV7-2|TRBJ1-4|TRBD1
TGTGCCAGCAGCATCCGACAGGGAAGGAATGAAAAACTGTTTTTT
CASSIRQGRNEKLFF
>few|TRBV27|TRBJ1-1|.
TGTGCCAGCAGTTTCCGAGCCCAACTAACGAACACTGAAGCTTTCTTT
CASSFRAQLTNTEAFF
>many|TRBV6-6|TRBJ2-3|.
TGTGCCAGCAGCCTCCAGACAGATTTAACAGATACGCAGTATTTT
CASSLQTDLTDTQYF
>many|TRBV5-1|TRBJ1-6|.
TGCGCCAGCAGCTTGGATGGCAGTAGCTCCTATAATTCACCCCTCCACTTT
CASSLDGSSSYNSPLHF
>.|TRBV20-1|TRBJ1-1|.
TGCAGTGCTAGAACCACAGGGAAAGAAGCTTTCTTT
CSARTTGKEAFF
>.|TRBV5-1|TRBJ1-1|TRBD1
TGCGCCAGCAGCCTAGGACAGGCTGAAGCTTTCTTT
CASSLGQAEAFF
>few|TRBV18|TRBJ1-5|.
TGTGCCAGCTCCTACAGAGACAATCAGCCCCAGCATTTT
CASSYRDNQPQHF
>many|TRBV2|TRBJ2-5|.
TGTGCCAGCAAAAACAGGCTCCAAGAGACCCAGTACTTC
CASKNRLQETQYF
>.|TRBV12-3/TRBV12-4|TRBJ2-7|.
TGTGCCAGCAGTTCGTATACTTTGGAGCAGTACTTC
CASSSYTLEQYF
>.|TRBV19|TRBJ2-2|.
TGTGCCAGTAGTATCGGTCGTACGAACACCGGGGAGCTGTTTTTT
CASSIGRTNTGELFF
>.|TRBV20-1|TRBJ2-1|.
TGCAGTGCACTTACTATCGGGGGTTACAATGAGCAGTTCTTC
CSALTIGGYNEQFF
>many|TRBV7-9|TRBJ1-5|TRBD1
TGTGCCAGCAGCTTAACAGGGGAACCAAATCAGCCCCAGCATTTT
CASSLTGEPNQPQHF
>many|TRBV29-1|TRBJ2-1|.
TGCAGCGTCGGGACGGCCCCCTACAATGAGCAGTTCTTC
CSVGTAPYNEQFF
>many|TRBV7-2|TRBJ2-1|.
TGTGCCAGCAGCTTATGGTGGAATGAGCAGTTCTTC
CASSLWWNEQFF
>many|TRBV14|TRBJ1-1|.
TGTGCCAGCAGCCAAGTTCGGGGGAACACTGAAGCTTTCTTT
CASSQVRGNTEAFF
>few|TRBV28|TRBJ1-1|.
TGTGCCAGCAGGATGCAGTGGAACACTGAAGCTTTCTTT
CASRMQWNTEAFF
>many|TRBV28|TRBJ1-4|.
TGTGCCAGCAAGGCAGGTCGGGGAAAACTGTTTTTT
CASKAGRGKLFF
>many|TRBV20-1|TRBJ2-1|.
TGCAGTGCTAGTGACCGTTGGGATGAGCAGTTCTTC
CSASDRWDEQFF
>many|TRBV11-2|TRBJ2-5|TRBD2
TGTGCCAGCAGCCTTAGGACTAGCGGAGAAGAGACCCAGTACTTC
CASSLRTSGEETQYF